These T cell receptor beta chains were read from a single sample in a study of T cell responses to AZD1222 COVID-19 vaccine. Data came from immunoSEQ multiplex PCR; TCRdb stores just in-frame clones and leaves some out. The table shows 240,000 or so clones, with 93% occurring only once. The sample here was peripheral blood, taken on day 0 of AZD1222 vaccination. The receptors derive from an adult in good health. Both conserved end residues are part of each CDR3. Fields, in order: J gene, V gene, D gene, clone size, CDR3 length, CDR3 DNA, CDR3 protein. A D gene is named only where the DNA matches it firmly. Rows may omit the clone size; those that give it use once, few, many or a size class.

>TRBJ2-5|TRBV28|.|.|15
TGTGCCAGCAGCCCAGGCGGCCTCCGGGGGGAGACCCAGTACTTC
CASSPGGLRGETQYF
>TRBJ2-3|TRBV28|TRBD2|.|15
TGTGCCAGTACCATAGCGGGAGGGATGAGAGATACGCAGTATTTT
CASTIAGGMRDTQYF
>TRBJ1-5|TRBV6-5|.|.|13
TGTGCCAGCAGTTACTCGCTCAATCAGCCCCAGCATTTT
CASSYSLNQPQHF
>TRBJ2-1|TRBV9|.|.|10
TGTGCCAGCGGGATAAATGAGCAGTTCTTC
CASGINEQFF
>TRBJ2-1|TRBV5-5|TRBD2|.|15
TGTGCCAGCAGCTTGACGCTAGCGGGGTACAATGAGCAGTTCTTC
CASSLTLAGYNEQFF
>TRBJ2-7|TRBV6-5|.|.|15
TGTGCCAGCGGCCCTAGAGGCACACTAATATACGAGCAGTACTTC
CASGPRGTLIYEQYF
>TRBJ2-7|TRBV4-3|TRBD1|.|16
TGCGCCAGCAGCCAAGATACGGGGACAGCGGAGTACGAGCAGTACTTC
CASSQDTGTAEYEQYF
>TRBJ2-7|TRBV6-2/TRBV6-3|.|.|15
TGTGCCAGCAGTACAGGGTTTACTGGCTCCTACGAGCAGTACTTC
CASSTGFTGSYEQYF
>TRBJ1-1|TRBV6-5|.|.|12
TGTGCCAGCAGTTACGGAGCACGAGAAGCTTTCTTT
CASSYGAREAFF
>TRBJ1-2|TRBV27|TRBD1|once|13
TGTGCCAGTACGGGACAGGGGGCGAATGGCTACACCTTC
CASTGQGANGYTF
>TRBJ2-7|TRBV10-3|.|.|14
TGTGCCATCAGTGAGTCGGGGGCCAACTACGAGCAGTACTTC
CAISESGANYEQYF
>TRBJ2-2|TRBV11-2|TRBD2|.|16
TGTGCCAGCAGCTTTGCGGCGGGGGGGAACACCGGGGAGCTGTTTTTT
CASSFAAGGNTGELFF
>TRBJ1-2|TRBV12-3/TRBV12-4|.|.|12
TGTGCCAGCTCCGGGGGGGACTATGGCTACACCTTC
CASSGGDYGYTF
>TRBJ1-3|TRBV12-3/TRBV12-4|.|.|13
TGTGCCAGCAGAGGGCGGGCAGGACACACCATATATTTT
CASRGRAGHTIYF
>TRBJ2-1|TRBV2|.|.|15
TGTGCCAGCAGTACAAAAAGGAGGGGTCACAATGAGCAGTTCTTC
CASSTKRRGHNEQFF
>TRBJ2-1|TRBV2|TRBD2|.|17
TGTGCCAGCAGTGAAGCGCTAGGCGGGAGTACCTACAATGAGCAGTTCTTC
CASSEALGGSTYNEQFF
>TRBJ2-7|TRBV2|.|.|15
TGTGCCAGCAAGGTAGGGGATAAACTCTCCTACGAGCAGTACTTC
CASKVGDKLSYEQYF
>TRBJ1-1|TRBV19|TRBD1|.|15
TGTGCCAGTAGTATTGCAGGGGGGGCGGACACTGAAGCTTTCTTT
CASSIAGGADTEAFF
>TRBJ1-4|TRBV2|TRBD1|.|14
TGTGCCGGCTCAGGGGGGCAAACTAATGAAAAACTGTTTTTT
CAGSGGQTNEKLFF
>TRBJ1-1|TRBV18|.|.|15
TGTGCCAGCTCACCACGTGGCCGAACCAACACTGAAGCTTTCTTT
CASSPRGRTNTEAFF
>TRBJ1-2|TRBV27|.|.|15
TGTGCCAGTTCCTCAAGCCGAGGGGCGCGGGTTGGCTACACCTTC
CASSSSRGARVGYTF
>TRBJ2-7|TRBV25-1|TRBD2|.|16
TGTGCCAGCAGTGAATGGAAAGGGCAGGGAGGGTACGAGCAGTACTTC
CASSEWKGQGGYEQYF
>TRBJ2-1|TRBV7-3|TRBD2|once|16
TGTGCCAGCAGCTTAAAAGGGACTAGCGGGAGTTCTGAGCAGTTCTTC
CASSLKGTSGSSEQFF
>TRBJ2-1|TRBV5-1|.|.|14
TGCGCCAGCAGCTTGGGGCTAGGTTACAATGAGCAGTTCTTC
CASSLGLGYNEQFF
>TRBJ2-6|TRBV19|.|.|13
TGTGCCAGTAGTATTCCTGGGGCCAACGTCCTGACTTTC
CASSIPGANVLTF
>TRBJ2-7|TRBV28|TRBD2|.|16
TGTGCCAGCAGCACTTCCCGACTAGCGGGAAATAACGAGCAGTACTTC
CASSTSRLAGNNEQYF
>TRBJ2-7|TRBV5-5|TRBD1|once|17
TGTGCCAGCAGCCCCTTCCCCCGGGACAGGGGCTTTCGCGTCCAGTACTTC
CASSPFPRDRGFRVQYF
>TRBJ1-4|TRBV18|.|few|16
TGTGCCAGCTCACCACGCCCGACAGGCTCTAATGAAAAACTGTTTTTT
CASSPRPTGSNEKLFF